This paragraph covers one T cell receptor beta chain sequence. Its antigen remains undetermined. Per-base quality was not reported, and no clone a single base away is much larger than it. Without any cell sorting, total RNA and DNA were co-extracted from about 21-30 mg of bulk tissue using the AllPrep DNA/RNA mini kit. Surgical resection was performed in China between late 2015 and early 2016 on roughly 5 patients with histopathologically diagnosed primary liver carcinoma. Patients had chronic HBV infection and were treatment-naive at sampling. Each tumor was sampled at five spatially separated regions: the superior, inferior, left-lateral and right-lateral poles and the tumor centre. Histology showed that every tumor sample contained more than 85% viable tumor cells. Each fresh piece of tumor and adjacent tissue was cut in two, with one half stored in RNAlater at -80 degrees C and the other half sent for histology.

According to the germline V gene (reference sequence), CDR1 reads DFQATT and CDR2 reads SNEGSKA. Cut back by 3 bases and 3 bases, the V and J ends lie 12 bases apart. Its CDR3 holds 14 amino acids, cysteine through phenylalanine. The read is trimmed to its CDR3 DNA, 42 bases read in frame from base 1. This sample was taken from a study of tumor-infiltrating lymphocytes in primary liver carcinoma (TCRdb year 2017). The study in broad terms: Of the five patients, three men and two women aged 30 to 69 years, four had hepatocellular carcinoma and one had combined HCC and intrahepatic cholangiocarcinoma. Roughly 3.5 to 8 million productive TCRbeta reads were obtained per sample, and no significant difference in read depth was found between tissue types. To link TCRbeta repertoire diversity with the local molecular phenotype, the 25 or so tumor region samples were profiled using Agilent mRNA microarrays. High reproducibility was observed for the technical replicate repertoires, with mean shared-clone rates about 0.92 and correlation coefficients above 0.95. TCRbeta repertoire sequencing covered 35 or so specimens from 5 patients: 25 or so tumor regions, 5 adjacent noncancerous liver tissues and 5 peripheral blood samples. The study combined TCRbeta repertoire sequencing, expression microarrays and whole-exome sequencing across five regions of each liver tumor, with adjacent normal tissue and blood. The five patients had tumors staged T1-T3 N0M0, with maximum diameters ranging from roughly 4 to 10 cm.

Using a constant-region primer and ProtoScript II reverse transcriptase, TCRbeta-specific cDNA was reverse-transcribed from 500 ng total RNA. Construction of the TCRbeta libraries relied on three nested rounds of multiplex PCR, following a slightly modified ARM-PCR procedure. Each of the first two PCR rounds ran for about 10 cycles and used multiplex TRBV1-TRBV30 forward primers together with a Cbeta reverse primer. Sample barcodes and Illumina adapters were added in a final 25-cycle PCR using Deep VentR polymerase. Amplicons of 200-500 bp were gel-purified with a QIAquick gel extraction kit before sequencing. An Illumina HiSeq 2500 was used to sequence the TCRbeta amplicons, generating 250-bp paired-end reads. As for how the authors treated the data: To recover full CDR3 sequences, reads were quality-trimmed using Trimmomatic v0.33 and paired reads were then merged using FLASH v1.2.11. MiGEC v1.2.1b assigned V, D and J germline segments to the rearranged TCRbeta sequences. Clonotype statistics, along with Shannon-Wiener diversity indices, were calculated using VDJtools v1.0.0. Except for diversity analysis, only each sample's 250 most abundant clonotypes were used in subsequent analyses to reduce sampling bias. Using fastp trimming at Q25 and MiXCR clonotype assembly, TCRdb reanalyzed the public sequencing data and kept in-frame beta chains. CDR3 protein duplicates are merged, each entry listing the most common genes and DNA. These V and J calls derive from TCRdb rather than the authors' analysis. For this sample there are 100,000 to 150,000 distinct CDR3 sequences; 64% appear just once. About 8% of the sample rests with the top ten.

What the study reported, not specific to this receptor: Only the TCR beta chain was sequenced, so true repertoire diversity is likely underestimated because unpaired alpha chains were not captured. Comparison of CD4+ and CD8+ T cell repertoires was precluded by the use of bulk unsorted samples. Only 4 or 5 patients were included in the study, and the authors note that the findings should be validated in a larger study. Compared with blood, tumors had a significantly larger share of the repertoire taken up by the top 250 clones (p = 0.039). Only roughly 7-25% of top clones appeared in all five regions of a tumor, which suggests that tumor-infiltrating T cells are spatially heterogeneous. Repertoire overlap was higher between tumor regions (mean about 36%) than tumor-adjacent (approximately 17%) or tumor-blood (approximately 14%) pairs, consistent with antigen-driven expansion.

The sample was liver tumor tissue from sampling region 3. The cell subset or site label corresponds to: tumor region T3, left-lateral pole. This receptor chain uses TRBV20-1 and TRBJ1-5; tentative D gene TRBD1, with 6 bases matching. The TCR was taken from a woman aged 60 to 75 with primary liver carcinoma and hepatitis B virus infection. CDR3 loop: CSARTGPPNQPQHF. The DNA sequence is as follows: TGCAGTGCTAGGACAGGCCCCCCCAATCAGCCCCAGCATTTT.